A single sample is the source of the 7 T cell receptor beta chains below, sequenced in a study of control samples from healthy donors and cancer patients. Method: immunoSEQ multiplex PCR; TCRdb's copy keeps in-frame clones and lacks some. The sample lists approximately 65,000 clones, roughly 90% occurring once. Specimen: PBMCs. The receptor set was obtained from a man between 60 and 75 years old with lung cancer.

In this sample, this clone turned up once. The chain joins TRBV24-1 to TRBJ1-2, with D hard to call. The CDR3 loop spans 11 amino acids. V lost 6 bases and J 4 bases, leaving 5 bases between the germline ends. In germline, CDR1 is KGHDR, CDR2 SFDVKD. CDR3 sequence reads: CATSPGYGYTF. The CDR3 DNA follows: TGTGCCACCAGTCCAGGCTATGGCTACACCTTC.

CDR3 region: CASRERRGVPEAFF. CDR3 nucleotides: TGTGCCAGCAGAGAAAGAAGGGGGGTGCCTGAAGCTTTCTTT. J is TRBJ1-1 and V is TRBV5-6; D might be TRBD1 (6 bases). The CDR3 is made up of 14 amino acids. Germline V gives CDR1 SGHDT, CDR2 YYEEEE. Trimming took 5 bases from V and 6 from J, leaving 17 bases between them.

The genes are TRBV6-4 and TRBJ2-7; the D gene could be TRBD1 or TRBD2 (6 bases each). Germline lookup yields CDR1 MRHNA and CDR2 SNTAGT. V lost 4 bases and J lost 2, with 12 bases in between. The CDR3 length is 14 residues. The CDR3 nucleotides are TGTGCCAGCAGTGTAGGGGGGCCGCCCTACGAGCAGTACTTC. Its protein product is CASSVGGPPYEQYF.

The table lists this clone with a count of one. The V and J genes are TRBV11-3 and TRBJ2-7, with D perhaps TRBD2 (6 bases). V was cut by 5 bases and J by 5 bases, with 19 bases left in between. The germline gives CDR1 SGHNT, CDR2 YENEEA. CDR3 length: 15 amino acids. The CDR3: CASSLEGSSGDEQYV. In nucleotides, the CDR3 is TGTGCCAGCAGCCTGGAAGGGAGTAGCGGCGACGAGCAGTACGTC.

The chain joins TRBV7-9 to TRBJ1-1, with D perhaps TRBD1 (5 bases). The V gene lost 0 bases and the J gene lost 4 bases, with 15 bases spanning the gap. This CDR3 spans 16 amino acids. The V gene's germline CDR1 is SEHNR and CDR2 FQNEAQ (reference sequence). The CDR3 DNA sequence: TGTGCCAGCAGCTTAGCGCAAGGGCAGGGAATCACTGAAGCTTTCTTT. This sequence encodes CASSLAQGQGITEAFF.

This chain uses TRBV2 with TRBJ2-5; D is undetermined. The CDR3 runs to 14 residues. The V end was cut by 2 bases, the J end by 4 bases, with 11 bases between. CDR1 is SNHLY, CDR2 FYNNEI, per germline. CDR3 in amino acids: CASSESSATETQYF. CDR3 bases: TGTGCCAGCAGTGAAAGCTCAGCGACAGAGACCCAGTACTTC.

The chain links TRBV7-3 to TRBJ2-1; TRBD1 aligns across 9 bases. The CDR3 is made up of 15 amino acids. From germline, CDR1 is SGHTA and CDR2 FQGTGA. Unmatched junction bases numbered 6, after V lost 2 bases and J lost 7 bases. Here the CDR3 reads CASSLDRGARNEQFF. In nucleotides, the CDR3 is TGTGCCAGCAGCTTAGACAGGGGGGCTAGGAATGAGCAGTTCTTC.